These 28 T cell receptor beta chains originate from one sample sequenced in a study of blood T cell repertoires in COVID-19. Repertoires were generated with immunoSEQ multiplex PCR, while TCRdb's copy carries only in-frame clones and drops some. The sample carries about 260,000 clones, under 90% recorded once. The sequenced material came from peripheral blood. These receptors were collected from a man aged 60-69 years with acute or convalescent COVID-19.

Here the CDR3 reads CASTPGGSPNTEAFF. Written as DNA, the CDR3 is TGTGCCAGCACCCCGGGAGGGTCCCCGAACACTGAAGCTTTCTTT. This chain links TRBV27 with TRBJ1-1; D ambiguous. The length of the CDR3 is 15 residues. The V end lost 7 bases, the J end lost 1 base, and 16 bases lay between the germline ends. Germline-derived CDR1 and CDR2 are MNHEY and SMNVEV (reference sequence).

DNA for the CDR3: TGTGCCAGTAGTGGGCGACAGGGGGAGACAGATACGCAGTATTTT. The encoded protein is CASSGRQGETDTQYF. This chain connects TRBV19 to TRBJ2-3; 9 bases fit TRBD1. This CDR3 has 15 amino acids. Germline V gene lookup returns CDR1 LNHDA and CDR2 SQIVND (reference sequence). V was pared by 5 bases and J by 3 bases, with 6 bases of the junction left unmatched.

The rearrangement joins TRBV19 to TRBJ1-3, with 9 bases lining up with TRBD1. Germline V lookup: CDR1 LNHDA, CDR2 SQIVND (reference sequence). The CDR3 is made up of 15 amino acids. The junction had 3 bases not matched to a gene; V was cut back by 6 bases and J by 0 bases. The CDR3 DNA reads TGTGCCAGTAGACCGGGACAGGGCTCTGGAAACACCATATATTTT. Its translation: CASRPGQGSGNTIYF.

CDR3 loop: CASRLAGVPETQYF. The CDR3 DNA follows: TGCGCCAGCAGATTAGCGGGGGTTCCGGAGACCCAGTACTTC. V and J are TRBV5-1 and TRBJ2-5; 9 bases are a match to TRBD2. The CDR3 loop spans 14 amino acids. Germline V gene data show CDR1 as SGHRS and CDR2 as YFSETQ. V shed 5 bases and J 5 bases; nucleotides not matched to a gene: 7.

The rearrangement joins TRBV7-9 to TRBJ1-2; 8 bases line up with TRBD1. CDR1 is SEHNR and CDR2 is FQNEAQ in the germline V gene (reference sequence). J gave up 4 bases and V 3 bases, and 1 base lay outside the gene matches. CDR3 length: 13 amino acids. In DNA, the CDR3 is TGTGCCAGCAGCTTCGGACAGGGCTATGGCTACACCTTC. Translation gives CASSFGQGYGYTF.

This clone came up a few times. The CDR3 DNA reads TGTGCCAGTAGTATCGAGACAGGGGGCGGTGAGCAGTACTTC. Amino acids: CASSIETGGGEQYF. The chain combines TRBV19 with TRBJ2-7, with 10 nucleotides matching TRBD1. V lost 3 bases and J lost 7; bases outside the gene matches: 6. The CDR3 is 14 residues long. Germline assignment: CDR1 LNHDA and CDR2 SQIVND (reference sequence).

As regards this clone: This CDR3 is also generated by other DNA sequences in the sample. The gene calls are TRBV7-9 and TRBJ2-7; 7 bases are shared with TRBD2. There are 15 residues in the CDR3. Germline values: CDR1 SEHNR, CDR2 FQNEAQ (reference sequence). V lost 1 base and J lost 0; bases outside the gene matches: 3. CDR3 sequence (DNA): TGTGCCAGCAGCTTAGGCGGCGGGAGCTCCTACGAGCAGTACTTC. Residues: CASSLGGGSSYEQYF.

V and J are TRBV3-1 (or the pseudogene TRBV3-2) and TRBJ2-1; 11 bases are a match to TRBD2. This CDR3 has 17 residues. Germline CDR1 LGHDT, CDR2 YNNKEL (reference sequence). V dropped 2 bases and J dropped 6; count of bases not matched to a gene: 9. DNA of the CDR3: TGTGCCAGCAGCCAACTACCCCTGCTAGCGGGGGGCAATGAGCAGTTCTTC. This codes for CASSQLPLLAGGNEQFF.

The V and J genes are TRBV3-1 (or the pseudogene TRBV3-2) and TRBJ2-5; D gene unclear. The length of the CDR3 is 12 residues. Between the trimmed V and J ends, which lost 1 base and 3 bases, there was a span of 3 bases. Germline CDR1 reads LGHDT; CDR2 reads YNNKEL (reference sequence). This chain's CDR3 is CASSQVKETQYF. CDR3 DNA sequence: TGTGCCAGCAGCCAAGTCAAAGAGACCCAGTACTTC.

V gene TRBV3-1 (or the pseudogene TRBV3-2) combines with J gene TRBJ2-4; D might be TRBD1 (5 bases). The CDR3 loop spans 16 amino acids. V was pared by 2 bases and J by 0 bases, with 11 bases between. CDR1 is LGHDT and CDR2 is YNNKEL in the germline V gene (reference sequence). The CDR3 reads CASSQSSTGAKNIQYF. The CDR3 coding sequence is TGTGCCAGCAGCCAAAGCTCAACAGGAGCCAAAAACATTCAGTACTTC.

The J gene is TRBJ2-5, the V gene TRBV5-4, with a tentative D call TRBD1 (5 bases). The V gene lost 2 bases and the J gene lost 4 bases, with 9 bases spanning the gap. The CDR3 consists of 13 residues. The V gene's germline CDR1 is SGHNT and CDR2 YYREEE (reference sequence). The CDR3, as DNA: TGTGCCAGCAGCTTAGACAGAGGAGAGACCCAGTACTTC. This encodes CASSLDRGETQYF.

This rearrangement joins TRBV12-3 or TRBV12-4 to TRBJ2-3; no firm D call. The V end lost 3 bases, the J end lost 5 bases, and 9 bases lay between the germline ends. The CDR3 has 13 amino acids. The CDR3 loop is CASSLILRDTQYF. CDR3 bases: TGTGCCAGCAGTTTGATACTCCGAGATACGCAGTATTTT.

The V and J genes are TRBV28 and TRBJ2-7; a weak D match, TRBD2 (5 bases). Trimming stripped 2 bases from V and 3 bases from J, with 8 bases between. Per the germline V gene, CDR1 is MDHEN and CDR2 is SYDVKM. The length of the CDR3 is 13 residues. This CDR3 is CASSLLRDYEQYF. The CDR3 bases are TGTGCCAGCAGTTTACTACGGGACTACGAGCAGTACTTC.

This chain connects TRBV11-2 to TRBJ2-5; 13 nucleotides line up with TRBD2. The CDR3 has 17 amino acids. The germline CDR1 and CDR2 sequences are SGHAT and FQNNGV. Losses at the gene ends were 1 base for V and 1 base for J; bases not matched to a gene: 3. CDR3 protein: CASSLGLAGGVQETQYF. In DNA form, the CDR3 reads TGTGCCAGCAGCTTAGGACTAGCGGGAGGTGTCCAAGAGACCCAGTACTTC.

The chain combines TRBV7-8 with TRBJ2-2, with TRBD1 identical over 7 bases. Germline CDR1 is SGHVS and CDR2 is FQNEAQ. The CDR3 extends over 15 amino acids. V shed 5 bases, J shed 7 bases, and the junction held 10 bases outside the gene matches. CDR3 bases: TGTGCCAGCAGCGCTGCTGGACAGGTTGTCGGGGAGCTGTTTTTT. As protein: CASSAAGQVVGELFF.

The rearrangement joins TRBV7-8 to TRBJ2-7, with D maybe TRBD2 (6 bases). In germline, CDR1 is SGHVS, CDR2 FQNEAQ. This CDR3 contains 13 residues. Trimming cost V 5 bases and J 2 bases, with 10 bases left between them. The CDR3 nucleotides read TGTGCCAGCAGCCGGACTAATCCCTACGAGCAGTACTTC. This encodes CASSRTNPYEQYF.

V usage is TRBV5-1 and J usage is TRBJ1-2; 9 nucleotides agree with TRBD1. The CDR3 is made up of 15 amino acids. Per the germline V gene, CDR1 is SGHRS and CDR2 is YFSETQ. V dropped 6 bases and J dropped 8; count of bases not matched to a gene: 14. The CDR3 is CASTSGLRQGEGYTF. For the CDR3, the DNA is TGCGCCAGCACCAGCGGACTAAGACAGGGGGAAGGCTACACCTTC.

The gene calls are TRBV5-1 and TRBJ2-3; tentative D call: TRBD1 (5 bases). CDR3 length: 15 amino acids. CDR1 and CDR2 from the germline V gene are SGHRS and YFSETQ. V was clipped by 4 bases and J by 4 bases, with 16 bases between them. DNA for the CDR3: TGCGCCAGCAGCGCAACAGGATCCAAGGCAGATACGCAGTATTTT. Amino acid sequence: CASSATGSKADTQYF.

This chain links TRBV5-4 with TRBJ2-7; a weak D match, TRBD1 (6 bases). Germline CDR1 and CDR2: SGHNT and YYREEE (reference sequence). This CDR3 region has 14 residues. V lost 0 bases and J lost 4, with 11 bases in between. This CDR3 is CASSLDRDSYEQYF. The CDR3 coding sequence is TGTGCCAGCAGCTTGGACAGGGATAGTTACGAGCAGTACTTC.

This clone occurred a few times. The chain is built from TRBV6-6 and TRBJ1-2; 8 bases line up with TRBD1. Per the germline V gene, CDR1 is MNHNY and CDR2 is SVGAGI (reference sequence). The CDR3 has 14 amino acids. The V gene end was trimmed by 2 bases and the J gene end by 8 bases; junction bases not matched to a gene: 7. The CDR3: CASSYAERQGGYTF. Here the CDR3 DNA reads TGTGCCAGCAGTTACGCGGAGAGACAGGGGGGCTACACCTTC.

This clone appeared a single time. The chain is built from TRBV2 and TRBJ2-4; 8 bases line up with TRBD1. The germline CDR1 and CDR2 sequences are SNHLY and FYNNEI. The trim removed 5 bases at V and 4 bases at J, leaving 7 bases unmatched. This CDR3 contains 15 residues. The CDR3 sequence: CASSSDRASKNIQYF. The CDR3 DNA sequence: TGTGCCAGCAGTTCGGACAGGGCGAGTAAAAACATTCAGTACTTC.

The chain carries TRBV4-1 and TRBJ2-2; the D is unclear. V was cut by 3 bases and J by 6 bases, with 8 bases left in between. The CDR3 spans 13 residues. The germline V gene has CDR1 MGHRA and CDR2 YSYEKL. In nucleotides, the CDR3 is TGCGCCAGCAGCCAGACAAAGGCCGGGGAGCTGTTTTTT. This gives the protein CASSQTKAGELFF.

This chain connects TRBV6-6 to TRBJ1-2; TRBD1 matches 7 bases. The CDR3 runs to 17 residues. Germline-derived CDR1 and CDR2 are MNHNY and SVGAGI (reference sequence). V gave up 5 bases and J gave up 8 bases; unmatched junction bases: 20. Here the CDR3 reads CASSPTTGTVLDGGYTF. The CDR3, as DNA: TGTGCCAGCAGTCCAACTACCGGGACAGTTTTAGATGGCGGCTACACCTTC.

This clone was detected a few times. The V gene is TRBV6-5, the J gene TRBJ2-3; 12 bases align to TRBD2. CDR3 length: 15 residues. J lost 4 bases, V lost 6 bases, and 5 bases had no gene match. The germline CDR1 and CDR2 sequences are MNHEY and SVGAGI. The CDR3 loop is CASRGLAGFSDTQYF. Here the CDR3 DNA reads TGTGCCAGCAGGGGACTAGCGGGTTTTTCAGATACGCAGTATTTT.

This chain links TRBV7-6 with TRBJ2-2; TRBD1 matches 10 bases. Trimming took 5 bases from V and 4 from J; bases not matched to a gene: 10. CDR3 length equals 17 residues. Germline V gene data show CDR1 as SGHVS and CDR2 as FNYEAQ. The CDR3 nucleotides read TGTGCCAGCAGCCTACTCCTGGGGACAGGGGTCACCGGGGAGCTGTTTTTT. Translated: CASSLLLGTGVTGELFF.

The J gene is TRBJ1-2, the V gene TRBV5-1, with 7 nucleotides matching TRBD1. Germline V gene lookup returns CDR1 SGHRS and CDR2 YFSETQ. Trimming took 6 bases from V and 2 from J; bases not matched to a gene: 10. CDR3 size: 15 residues. The CDR3 DNA sequence: TGCGCCAGCAAGATCTCGGGACAGCTGAACTATGGCTACACCTTC. This encodes CASKISGQLNYGYTF.

In this sample, this clone turned up once. This chain uses TRBV5-1 with TRBJ2-2; the match to TRBD2 covers 8 bases. Germline trimming cut 4 bases from V and 3 bases from J; bases unmatched to any gene: 5. Germline assignment: CDR1 SGHRS and CDR2 YFSETQ. The CDR3 spans 15 residues. The CDR3 loop reads CASSGTSGDTGELFF. The CDR3 DNA reads TGCGCCAGCAGCGGAACTAGCGGCGACACCGGGGAGCTGTTTTTT.

The gene calls are TRBV4-3 and TRBJ2-7, with D tentatively TRBD2 (5 bases). The CDR3 totals 15 residues. Per germline, CDR1 LGHNA and CDR2 YSLEER. With 0 bases removed from V and 2 bases from J, the gap between germline ends came to 11 bases. In DNA, the CDR3 is TGCGCCAGCAGCCAAGATCTTCTAGCCGCCTACGAGCAGTACTTC. This translates into CASSQDLLAAYEQYF.